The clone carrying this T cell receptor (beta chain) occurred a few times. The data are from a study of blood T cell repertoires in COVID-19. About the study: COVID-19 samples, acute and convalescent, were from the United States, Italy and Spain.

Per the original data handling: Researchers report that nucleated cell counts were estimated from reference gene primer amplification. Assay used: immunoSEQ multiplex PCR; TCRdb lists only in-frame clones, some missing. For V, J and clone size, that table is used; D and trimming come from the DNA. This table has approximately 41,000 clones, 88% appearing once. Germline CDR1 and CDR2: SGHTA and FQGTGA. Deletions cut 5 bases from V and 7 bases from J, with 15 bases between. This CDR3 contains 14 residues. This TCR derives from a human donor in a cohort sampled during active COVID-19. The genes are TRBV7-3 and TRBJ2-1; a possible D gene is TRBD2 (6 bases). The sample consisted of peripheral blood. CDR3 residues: CASSPSPGGNEQFF. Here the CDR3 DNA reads TGTGCCAGCAGCCCAAGCCCTGGGGGGAATGAGCAGTTCTTC.